This T cell receptor beta chain was identified during a study of shared clonotypes between healthy human individuals. V was pared by 2 bases and J by 5 bases, with 9 bases of the junction left unmatched. The CDR3 totals 16 residues. Germline V lookup: CDR1 WNHNN, CDR2 SYGVQD (reference sequence). Note on this clone: Its antigen is unidentified.

The naive CD8 fraction comprised CD45RO-negative cells positively selected for CCR7 and excluded terminally differentiated effector memory CD45RA+ cells. The study, taken as a whole, reports: Depth was large, yet rarefaction showed that sorted-subset sequencing was incomplete. Estimated clonotype richness was generally higher in naive than memory subsets.

Clones were sequenced by immunoSEQ multiplex PCR, and TCRdb holds only the in-frame ones, with some missing. The sample carries roughly 770,000 clones, roughly 96% recorded once. This clonotype originated in a man aged 25-40 years in good health. The V gene is TRBV10-1, the J gene TRBJ2-7; 10 bases are a match to TRBD2. Sequencing input: naive CD8+ T cells sorted from blood. The CDR3 is CASSEPQSGRAHEQYF. The CDR3 DNA reads as TGCGCCAGCAGTGAGCCCCAAAGCGGGAGGGCCCACGAGCAGTACTTC.